The clone carrying this T cell receptor beta chain was seen at least ten times. This specimen belongs to a study of neurological immune-mediated disorders. TCRdb reprocessed the 5' RACE reads with MiXCR, giving one entry per CDR3 protein. This sample has around 49,000 distinct CDR3 sequences, with 9.5% to 15% found just once. The CDR3 length is 14 residues. V shed 1 base and J 5 bases; nucleotides not matched to a gene: 4. Germline V gives CDR1 SGHAT, CDR2 FQNNGV. Described time point: longitudinal time-point 3. The V and J genes are TRBV11-2 and TRBJ1-1, with 7 positions matching TRBD1. Sequencing was done on a sample of PBMCs. This sequence originates from a male donor with HTLV-1-associated myelopathy (HAM/TSP). CDR3 coding DNA: TGTGCCAGCAGCTTAGCGACAGGGAGGACTGAAGCTTTCTTT. Protein sequence: CASSLATGRTEAFF.